These 22 T cell receptor beta chains were sequenced from one sample in a study of T cell responses to AZD1222 COVID-19 vaccine. Repertoires were generated with immunoSEQ multiplex PCR, while TCRdb's copy carries only in-frame clones and drops some. Of about 150,000 clones in the sample, approximately 85% were seen once. The specimen comprised peripheral blood, sampled 28 days after the second dose of the MenACWY control vaccine. These TCRs come from an adult who received the MenACWY meningococcal vaccine as a control.

This clone has only one observation. The J gene is TRBJ1-3, the V gene TRBV6-2 or TRBV6-3, with D possibly TRBD1 on 5 matching bases. The CDR3 is 14 amino acids. V lost 6 bases and J lost 4, with 13 bases in between. Germline lookup yields CDR1 MNHEY and CDR2 SVGEGT. CDR3: CASSKSGQGNTIYF. CDR3 in DNA: TGTGCCAGCAGCAAATCCGGACAAGGAAACACCATATATTTT.

The chain uses TRBV13 and TRBJ2-7; D assignment may be TRBD1 or TRBD2 (6 bases each). The germline gives CDR1 PRHDT, CDR2 FYEKMQ (reference sequence). V was shortened by 1 base and J by 7 bases, with 17 bases between the two germline ends. CDR3 length: 15 residues. This CDR3 is CASSLVRRGALEQYF. CDR3 in DNA: TGTGCCAGCAGCTTAGTGCGGAGGGGGGCTTTGGAGCAGTACTTC.

The V and J genes are TRBV27 and TRBJ1-2; 9 bases are a match to TRBD1. This CDR3 region has 13 residues. V shed 6 bases, J shed 6 bases, and the junction held 5 bases outside the gene matches. Looked up from germline, CDR1 is MNHEY and CDR2 is SMNVEV (reference sequence). CDR3 coding DNA: TGTGCCAGCAGCCGAAGGACAGGGGATGGCTACACCTTC. It specifies CASSRRTGDGYTF.

The chain is built from TRBV14 and TRBJ1-6; the D is unclear. V was cut by 1 base and J by 7 bases, with 11 bases left in between. CDR1 is SGHDN, CDR2 FVKESK, per germline. The CDR3 length is 15 residues. As DNA, the CDR3 is TGTGCCAGCAGCCAAGCCCCCGCGGGGAATTCACCCCTCCACTTT. Translating it yields CASSQAPAGNSPLHF.

V and J are TRBV19 and TRBJ2-1, with TRBD1 as a possible D gene (6 bases). This CDR3 contains 14 residues. V shed 1 base and J shed 6 bases, with 10 bases lying between them. Germline V lookup: CDR1 LNHDA, CDR2 SQIVND (reference sequence). CDR3 amino acids: CASSIGPGVNEQFF. CDR3 nucleotide sequence: TGTGCCAGTAGTATAGGGCCAGGGGTCAATGAGCAGTTCTTC.

V gene TRBV11-2 combines with J gene TRBJ2-7, with 10 bases that match TRBD2. With 1 base clipped from V and 7 bases from J, the junction kept 4 bases outside the gene matches. This CDR3 has 14 amino acids. Germline lookup yields CDR1 SGHAT and CDR2 FQNNGV. CDR3 amino acids: CASSLALAGEEQYF. The CDR3 region has the DNA TGTGCCAGCAGCTTAGCTCTAGCGGGAGAAGAGCAGTACTTC.

The rearrangement joins TRBV4-1 to TRBJ1-1; the D is unclear. Germline V gives CDR1 MGHRA, CDR2 YSYEKL. The CDR3 sequence is 15 residues long. Trimming took 1 base from V and 1 from J, leaving 10 bases between them. The CDR3 DNA reads as TGCGCCAGCAGCCAAGTTATGCGGGGGAACACTGAAGCTTTCTTT. Protein: CASSQVMRGNTEAFF.

The chain joins TRBV24-1 to TRBJ2-2; no clear D gene. Per germline, CDR1 KGHDR and CDR2 SFDVKD. V lost 7 bases, J lost 5 bases, and 13 bases lay in between. The CDR3 is made up of 14 amino acids. In DNA, the CDR3 is TGTGCCACCAGGGAGTCCCTTGGGACCGGGGAGCTGTTTTTT. Residues: CATRESLGTGELFF.

This clone was observed once. The chain combines TRBV5-1 with TRBJ2-3; possible D gene TRBD2, 6 bases. The CDR3 extends over 15 amino acids. Per the germline V gene, CDR1 is SGHRS and CDR2 is YFSETQ. Trimming left V 4 bases short and J 0 bases short, with 12 bases between. The CDR3 DNA reads TGCGCCAGCAGCGGAGGGGCGATTAGCACAGATACGCAGTATTTT. Its protein product is CASSGGAISTDTQYF.

This clone was found a few times. The chain uses TRBV28 and TRBJ1-1; 8 nucleotides match TRBD1. CDR3 length equals 14 residues. In germline, CDR1 is MDHEN, CDR2 SYDVKM. Germline trimming cut 6 bases from V and 4 bases from J; bases unmatched to any gene: 7. This CDR3 is CASRSTGDLTEAFF. The CDR3 DNA is TGTGCCAGCAGATCGACAGGGGATCTCACTGAAGCTTTCTTT.

The rearrangement joins TRBV19 to TRBJ1-4; TRBD1 aligns across 7 bases. The germline CDR1 and CDR2 sequences are LNHDA and SQIVND (reference sequence). The CDR3 runs 14 residues. J lost 7 bases, V lost 5 bases, and 7 bases had no gene match. The CDR3 DNA is TGTGCCAGTAGTTCTGGCAGGGGGGCTGAAAAACTGTTTTTT. It specifies CASSSGRGAEKLFF.

The chain has TRBV3-1 (or the pseudogene TRBV3-2) and TRBJ2-7, with D maybe TRBD2 (6 bases). Germline CDR1 LGHDT, CDR2 YNNKEL (reference sequence). This CDR3 spans 13 amino acids. V was shortened by 6 bases and J by 7 bases, with 16 bases between the two germline ends. CDR3: CASRQTGGGEQYF. The CDR3 nucleotides read TGTGCCAGCAGACAAACCGGAGGAGGGGAGCAGTACTTC.

The rearrangement uses TRBV2 and TRBJ2-7, with 9 positions matching TRBD2. Looked up from germline, CDR1 is SNHLY and CDR2 is FYNNEI. CDR3 size: 16 residues. The V segment lost 6 bases and the J segment 3 bases; nucleotides outside the gene matches: 12. CDR3: CASRTKSGGRNYEQYF. As DNA, the CDR3 is TGTGCCAGCAGAACGAAAAGCGGGGGGAGGAACTACGAGCAGTACTTC. Full variable domain (rest looked up from reference TRBV2 and TRBJ2-7): EPEVTQTPSHQVTQMGQEVILRCVPISNHLYFYWYRQILGQKVEFLVSFYNNEISEKSEIFDDQFSVERPDGSNFTLKIRSTKLEDSAMYFCASRTKSGGRNYEQYFGPGTRLTVT.

The chain combines TRBV5-1 with TRBJ1-5; possible D gene TRBD1, 5 bases. The CDR3 runs to 13 residues. V shed 4 bases and J shed 8 bases, with 13 bases lying between them. Germline assignment: CDR1 SGHRS and CDR2 YFSETQ. CDR3 nucleotide sequence: TGCGCCAGCAGCCCACCCAGGGTAGAGCCCCAGCATTTT. This translates into CASSPPRVEPQHF.

V is TRBV7-2 and J is TRBJ2-7; D remains unclear. The CDR3 has 13 amino acids. Germline CDR1 reads SGHTA; CDR2 reads FQGNSA. V was cut by 8 bases and J by 2 bases, with 13 bases left in between. The CDR3 bases are TGTGCCAGCGGTACCGGTATGGCCTACGAGCAGTACTTC. It codes for CASGTGMAYEQYF.

The gene calls are TRBV12-3 or TRBV12-4 and TRBJ1-1, with D tentatively TRBD1 (5 bases). V dropped 8 bases and J dropped 12 bases, with 16 bases sitting between them. The CDR3 loop spans 11 amino acids. The CDR3 is CASASRVATFF. The DNA of the CDR3 is TGTGCCAGCGCCTCCAGGGTCGCGACTTTCTTT.

V gene TRBV21-1 combines with J gene TRBJ1-4; TRBD1 is the table's D call, not checked against the DNA. TRBV21-1 is a pseudogene locus. The CDR3 runs to 14 residues. DNA for the CDR3: TGTGCCAGCAGCAAAGAAAGGGGCGGTGAAAAACTGTTTTTT. This gives the protein CASSKERGGEKLFF.

This clone was seen just once. This chain links TRBV6-2 or TRBV6-3 with TRBJ2-2; no clear D gene. CDR3 length: 16 amino acids. V shed 6 bases and J shed 4 bases, with 18 bases lying between them. Germline CDR1 is MNHEY and CDR2 is SVGEGT. The CDR3 DNA reads TGTGCCAGCAGCTTACGTCTTAGTAGCAGCACCGGGGAGCTGTTTTTT. Translated, it gives CASSLRLSSSTGELFF.

The chain combines TRBV14 with TRBJ2-5; D perhaps matches TRBD2 (6 bases). Germline CDR1 and CDR2: SGHDN and FVKESK. Trimming took off 1 base at V and 3 bases at J, with 12 bases between the two ends. The CDR3 totals 15 residues. The CDR3 is CASSQGGAGKETQYF. The CDR3 DNA follows: TGTGCCAGCAGCCAAGGTGGGGCGGGGAAAGAGACCCAGTACTTC.

The chain is built from TRBV4-1 and TRBJ2-5; TRBD2 agrees at 8 bases. CDR1 is MGHRA, CDR2 YSYEKL, per germline. This CDR3 is 17 amino acids long. V was pared by 1 base and J by 1 base, with 8 bases of the junction left unmatched. This CDR3 is CASSQAAGGLTQETQYF. DNA for the CDR3: TGCGCCAGCAGCCAAGCGGCGGGAGGACTAACCCAAGAGACCCAGTACTTC.

The rearrangement uses TRBV7-8 and TRBJ2-6; 7 bases are shared with TRBD1. This CDR3 contains 17 residues. Germline CDR1 reads SGHVS; CDR2 reads FQNEAQ. Trimming took 0 bases from V and 4 from J; bases not matched to a gene: 6. CDR3 nucleotide sequence: TGTGCCAGCAGCTTAGCCCGACAGGGCAGAGGGGCCAACGTCCTGACTTTC. Translating it yields CASSLARQGRGANVLTF.

The chain has TRBV6-2 or TRBV6-3 and TRBJ2-7, with TRBD2 as a possible D gene (5 bases). Germline loops: CDR1 MNHEY, CDR2 SVGEGT. This CDR3 has 16 residues. The V and J ends lost 7 bases and 3 bases respectively, with 22 bases between them. The CDR3 sequence is CASNPGITPRIYEQYF. The CDR3 nucleotides read TGTGCCAGCAACCCCGGGATCACCCCACGGATCTACGAGCAGTACTTC.